These 8 T cell receptor beta chains were sequenced from one sample in a study of cytomegalovirus exposure and HLA in healthy donors. The PCR ran on 60 Vbeta and 13 Jbeta primers. The repertoire was sequenced with immunoSEQ multiplex PCR; TCRdb's copy has only in-frame clones and lacks some. Of around 160,000 clones listed, roughly 75% are singletons. The sample consisted of PBMCs. All receptors come from a male donor in good health and CMV-seronegative.

This chain connects TRBV6-6 to TRBJ1-2; perhaps TRBD1 as D (6 bases). Germline CDR1 is MNHNY and CDR2 is SVGAGI (reference sequence). Trimming took off 10 bases at V and 6 bases at J, with 21 bases between the two ends. The length of the CDR3 is 14 residues. CDR3 bases: TGTGCCACCAGAAGGACAGAAACGTCGCATGGCTACACCTTC. Protein sequence: CATRRTETSHGYTF.

The gene calls are TRBV6-1 and TRBJ1-6; a possible D gene is TRBD1 (6 bases). CDR1 is MNHNS and CDR2 is SASEGT in the germline V gene. CDR3 length: 16 residues. Trimming stripped 4 bases from V and 0 bases from J, with 10 bases between. CDR3 nucleotides: TGTGCCAGCAGTGCACAGGGTACCTCCTATAATTCACCCCTCCACTTT. Residues: CASSAQGTSYNSPLHF.

The chain carries TRBV2 and TRBJ2-7, with TRBD2 matching over 8 bases. CDR3 length: 13 amino acids. Germline V gene sequence: CDR1 SNHLY, CDR2 FYNNEI. Trimming cost V 7 bases and J 10 bases; bases outside gene matches: 12. CDR3 sequence reads: CASIAPAGVTQYF. Written as DNA, the CDR3 is TGTGCCAGCATCGCACCAGCGGGAGTTACCCAGTACTTC.

This rearrangement joins TRBV10-3 to TRBJ2-3, with 8 bases identical to TRBD1. The CDR3 contains 15 residues. V lost 3 bases, J lost 4 bases, and 6 bases stayed unmatched. CDR1 is ENHRY and CDR2 is SYGVKD in the germline V gene. The CDR3 nucleotides read TGTGCCATCAGTGACCCGACAGGGGTGGCAGATACGCAGTATTTT. Amino acid sequence: CAISDPTGVADTQYF.

This clone showed up just once. J is TRBJ2-7 and V is TRBV7-2, with 9 bases lining up with TRBD1. The germline gives CDR1 SGHTA, CDR2 FQGNSA. The CDR3 consists of 15 residues. With 2 bases clipped from V and 5 bases from J, the junction kept 7 bases outside the gene matches. CDR3 coding DNA: TGTGCCAGCAGCTTAAGCGGACAGGGGACCCACGAGCAGTACTTC. Translated, it gives CASSLSGQGTHEQYF.

V gene TRBV28 combines with J gene TRBJ2-7; TRBD2 matches 8 bases. V gave up 8 bases and J gave up 3 bases; unmatched junction bases: 12. The CDR3 contains 15 residues. The germline CDR1 and CDR2 sequences are MDHEN and SYDVKM. The CDR3 loop reads CASSGAAGGHYEQYF. CDR3 sequence (DNA): TGTGCCAGCTCGGGGGCTGCGGGAGGCCACTACGAGCAGTACTTC.

V gene TRBV6-1 combines with J gene TRBJ2-7; 9 bases line up with TRBD1. The trim removed 6 bases at V and 0 bases at J, leaving 0 bases unmatched. The CDR3 is made up of 13 amino acids. CDR1 is MNHNS and CDR2 is SASEGT in the germline V gene. Written as DNA, the CDR3 is TGTGCCAGCAGGGACAGGGGCTCCTACGAGCAGTACTTC. This sequence encodes CASRDRGSYEQYF.

The chain uses TRBV27 and TRBJ2-2, with 9 bases that match TRBD1. Germline assignment: CDR1 MNHEY and CDR2 SMNVEV (reference sequence). The CDR3 totals 16 residues. V was pared by 7 bases and J by 9 bases, with 15 bases of the junction left unmatched. The CDR3 region is CASNSMRTGDLWELFF. The CDR3 nucleotides are TGTGCCAGCAATTCCATGAGGACAGGGGATTTATGGGAGCTGTTTTTT.